These 27 T cell receptor beta chains originate from one sample sequenced in a study of early T cells in non-severe SARS-CoV-2 infection. TCRdb independently ran MiXCR on the 5' RACE reads; one entry per CDR3 protein. The table has about 10,000 distinct CDR3 sequences, 4% to 5.5% seen once. The source material was whole blood. Receptors originate from an adult who was a healthcare worker with PCR-confirmed SARS-CoV-2 infection or an uninfected control (not recorded which).

The CDR3 is CASSEVGGKPQHF. The CDR3 DNA follows: TGTGCCAGCAGTGAGGTAGGGGGAAAGCCCCAGCATTTT. The chain is built from TRBV2 and TRBJ1-5; possibly TRBD1 for D (6 bases). Per germline, CDR1 SNHLY and CDR2 FYNNEI. V was shortened by 3 bases and J by 8 bases, with 11 bases between the two germline ends. The CDR3 has 13 residues.

This clonotype was counted ten times or more. This chain uses TRBV20-1 with TRBJ1-1; D ambiguous. This CDR3 contains 15 residues. V lost 5 bases and J lost 1, with 17 bases in between. The germline V gene encodes CDR1 DFQATT and CDR2 SNEGSKA (reference sequence). In DNA form, the CDR3 reads TGCAGTGCTGTCCCCTCCTACTCTCCGAACACTGAAGCTTTCTTT. Its translation: CSAVPSYSPNTEAFF.

In its sample, this clonotype is medium-sized. V is TRBV5-5 and J is TRBJ1-5, with D tentatively TRBD1 (5 bases). The germline gives CDR1 SGHKS, CDR2 YYEKEE (reference sequence). The CDR3 is 15 amino acids. V lost 3 bases and J lost 2, with 12 bases in between. CDR3 nucleotides: TGTGCCAGCAGCTCAGGGTCCTGGCGCAATCAGCCCCAGCATTTT. Residues: CASSSGSWRNQPQHF.

In its sample, this clonotype was seen a few times. V usage is TRBV7-6 and J usage is TRBJ1-6, with 7 nucleotides matching TRBD1. The CDR3 is made up of 17 amino acids. The germline CDR1 and CDR2 sequences are SGHVS and FNYEAQ. Trimming took 5 bases from V and 9 from J; bases not matched to a gene: 16. In nucleotides, the CDR3 is TGTGCCAGCAGCCTACAGGGGTTTGGTCCAGGAAGTTCACCCCTCCACTTT. This translates into CASSLQGFGPGSSPLHF.

The table lists this clonotype with many counts. This rearrangement joins TRBV20-1 to TRBJ2-5; D is ambiguous. The CDR3 totals 16 residues. Trimming took 5 bases from V and 4 from J, leaving 23 bases between them. CDR1 DFQATT and CDR2 SNEGSKA come from the germline V gene (reference sequence). In nucleotides, the CDR3 is TGCAGTGCTCCCACACAGTCTCAGGCTAGAGGAGAGACCCAGTACTTC. Residues: CSAPTQSQARGETQYF.

This clonotype is categorized as medium-sized. The V and J genes are TRBV7-2 and TRBJ1-2; TRBD1 matches 7 bases. The CDR3 has 15 amino acids. Germline assignment: CDR1 SGHTA and CDR2 FQGNSA. Losses at the gene ends were 0 bases for V and 4 bases for J; bases not matched to a gene: 5. CDR3: CASSLAGQTSYGYTF. In nucleotides, the CDR3 is TGTGCCAGCAGCTTAGCGGGACAGACCAGCTATGGCTACACCTTC.

Details on this clonotype: One end of the junction fails to match germline, which may point to a read error. The V gene is TRBV5-6, the J gene TRBJ2-3; D is uncertain. CDR3 length: 11 amino acids. In germline, CDR1 is SGHDT, CDR2 YYEEEE. This CDR3 reads CASSSADSQYF. As DNA, the CDR3 is TGTGCCAGCAGCTCGGCAGATTCGCAGTATTTT.

In its sample, this clonotype is medium-sized. The chain employs TRBV28 and TRBJ2-7, with 9 bases that match TRBD2. The V gene end was trimmed by 3 bases and the J gene end by 0 bases; junction bases not matched to a gene: 6. The CDR3 is 16 residues long. The germline gives CDR1 MDHEN, CDR2 SYDVKM. CDR3 in amino acids: CASSFELAGLSYEQYF. Here the CDR3 DNA reads TGTGCCAGCAGTTTTGAACTAGCGGGTCTCTCCTACGAGCAGTACTTC.

CDR3 region: CASSLDGGTGTDTQYF. CDR3 coding DNA: TGTGCCAGCAGCTTAGACGGGGGCACTGGCACAGATACGCAGTATTTT. The chain is built from TRBV7-7 and TRBJ2-3, with D perhaps TRBD1 or TRBD2 (6 bases each). The CDR3 totals 16 residues. Trimming took off 1 base at V and 1 base at J, with 12 bases between the two ends. From germline, CDR1 is SSHAT and CDR2 FNYEAQ (reference sequence).

The sample holds many counts of this clonotype. One junction end disagrees with the germline gene, perhaps due to a read error. CDR3 protein: CASSLSRSYNEQFF. The CDR3 bases are TGTGCTAGCAGCTTAAGCCGGTCCTACAATGAGCAGTTCTTC. The gene calls are TRBV7-7 and TRBJ2-1, with D unresolved. The CDR3 is 14 residues long. Germline CDR1 reads SSHAT; CDR2 reads FNYEAQ (reference sequence).

The table lists this clonotype with many counts. The chain is built from TRBV4-3 and TRBJ2-3, with unresolved D. The CDR3 extends over 13 amino acids. Germline lookup yields CDR1 LGHNA and CDR2 YSLEER. V lost 1 base and J lost 4, with 6 bases in between. The CDR3 is CASSQGVADTQYF. The CDR3, as DNA: TGCGCCAGCAGCCAAGGTGTCGCAGATACGCAGTATTTT.

By proportion, this clonotype is medium-sized. This rearrangement joins TRBV28 to TRBJ1-6; the match to TRBD1 covers 9 bases. V lost 6 bases and J lost 7; bases outside the gene matches: 7. The CDR3 extends over 15 amino acids. Germline lookup yields CDR1 MDHEN and CDR2 SYDVKM. The CDR3 loop is CASSPPGQGNSPLHF. In DNA form, the CDR3 reads TGTGCCAGCAGCCCCCCGGGACAGGGAAATTCACCCCTCCACTTT.

Relative to its sample, this clonotype is medium-sized. The J gene is TRBJ1-5, the V gene TRBV6-1, with D possibly matching TRBD1 (5 bases). Germline V gene lookup returns CDR1 MNHNS and CDR2 SASEGT. There are 16 residues in the CDR3. V shed 1 base and J shed 1 base, with 11 bases lying between them. DNA for the CDR3: TGTGCCAGCAGTGAAGGCGTCGGGGACAGCAATCAGCCCCAGCATTTT. As protein: CASSEGVGDSNQPQHF.

A note on this clonotype: At one end, the junction sequence differs from germline, possibly due to a read error. V usage is TRBV13 and J usage is TRBJ2-1, with 8 bases fitting TRBD2. Germline CDR1 reads PRHDT; CDR2 reads FYEKMQ (reference sequence). This CDR3 is built from 12 residues. The chain's CDR3 is CTSSSSGTRGFF. The CDR3, as DNA: TGTACCAGCAGTTCTTCCGGGACTAGAGGGTTCTTC.

This clonotype appeared a few times. The rearrangement joins TRBV7-9 to TRBJ1-1; 8 nucleotides align to TRBD1. The CDR3 sequence is 13 residues long. Trimming at V came to 5 bases and at J to 7 bases, leaving 6 bases not matched to a gene. Germline lookup yields CDR1 SEHNR and CDR2 FQNEAQ (reference sequence). The CDR3 protein is CASSRTGGNEAFF. The CDR3 DNA is TGTGCCAGCAGCCGTACAGGGGGAAATGAAGCTTTCTTT.

This clonotype came up many times. The chain carries TRBV6-5 and TRBJ1-1; TRBD1 matches at 8 bases. There are 13 residues in the CDR3. CDR1 is MNHEY and CDR2 is SVGAGI in the germline V gene. The trim removed 7 bases at V and 4 bases at J, leaving 5 bases unmatched. The CDR3 DNA follows: TGTGCCAGCACCGACAGGGGCGGCACTGAAGCTTTCTTT. This translates into CASTDRGGTEAFF.

This clonotype occurred a few times. The chain carries TRBV6-2 or TRBV6-3 and TRBJ1-1; D gene uncertain. The ends were cut back, 7 bases at V and 0 bases at J, with 6 bases in the middle. Germline-derived CDR1 and CDR2 are MNHEY and SVGEGT. The CDR3 has 12 amino acids. The CDR3 spells CASNTVNTEAFF. CDR3 in DNA: TGTGCCAGCAACACAGTGAACACTGAAGCTTTCTTT.

This clonotype has a count of ten or more. The rearrangement links TRBV6-4 to TRBJ2-3; 8 nucleotides match TRBD1. With V trimmed by 2 bases and J by 5 bases, 6 bases remained unmatched. The CDR3 length is 15 residues. Germline V CDR1 and CDR2: MRHNA, SNTAGT. As DNA, the CDR3 is TGTGCCAGCAGTGACGTTGAGACAGGGGTAGATACGCAGTATTTT. Its protein is CASSDVETGVDTQYF.

By sample fraction, this clonotype is medium-sized (0.01 to 0.1%). V usage is TRBV5-4 and J usage is TRBJ1-2; D is unresolved. V was trimmed by 0 bases and J by 1 base, leaving 7 bases between them. This CDR3 is 14 amino acids long. The germline V gene has CDR1 SGHNT and CDR2 YYREEE (reference sequence). CDR3 sequence reads: CASSLDRVNYGYTF. As DNA, the CDR3 is TGTGCCAGCAGCTTGGATCGAGTTAACTATGGCTACACCTTC.

Within the sample, this clonotype is medium-sized. The chain carries TRBV7-9 and TRBJ2-7; no reliable D call. The germline V gene has CDR1 SEHNR and CDR2 FQNEAQ (reference sequence). V lost 1 base to trimming and J lost 9 bases, with 7 bases between them. The CDR3 is made up of 11 amino acids. The CDR3 protein is CASSLVGPQYF. As DNA, the CDR3 is TGTGCCAGCAGCTTAGTCGGACCGCAGTACTTC.

The chain links TRBV7-9 to TRBJ1-3; D not certain. The CDR3 covers 14 residues. Trimming cost V 1 base and J 0 bases, with 4 bases left between them. Germline CDR1 and CDR2: SEHNR and FQNEAQ (reference sequence). CDR3 amino acids: CASSLEVSGNTIYF. CDR3 nucleotide sequence: TGTGCCAGCAGCTTAGAGGTCTCTGGAAACACCATATATTTT.

This clonotype occurred many times. This sequence joins TRBV18 and TRBJ2-1, with no clear D. The germline CDR1 and CDR2 sequences are KGHSH and LQKENI. V lost 3 bases to trimming and J lost 6 bases, with 12 bases between them. This CDR3 is built from 14 residues. The CDR3 is CASSPLVSGNEQFF. The DNA of the CDR3 is TGTGCCAGCTCACCCCTGGTGTCGGGCAATGAGCAGTTCTTC.

In its sample, this clonotype is medium-sized. The V and J genes are TRBV11-3 and TRBJ2-3, with D perhaps assigned TRBD1 or TRBD2 (6 bases each). The CDR3 covers 15 residues. Germline lookup yields CDR1 SGHNT and CDR2 YENEEA. Trimming removed 2 bases from V and 5 bases from J, with 14 bases in between. CDR3 in amino acids: CASSLSPGAGDTQYF. The CDR3, as DNA: TGTGCCAGCAGCTTAAGCCCGGGGGCGGGAGATACGCAGTATTTT.

The chain combines TRBV12-3 or TRBV12-4 with TRBJ2-1; the D is unclear. The V gene lost 3 bases and the J gene lost 6 bases, with 12 bases spanning the gap. This CDR3 has 14 amino acids. For the CDR3, the DNA is TGTGCCAGCAGTTTGGCCGGCGGCTCCAATGAGCAGTTCTTC. Translated, it gives CASSLAGGSNEQFF.

This clonotype was seen many times. The chain couples TRBV27 to TRBJ1-2; D is unclear. The ends were cut back, 0 bases at V and 0 bases at J, with 26 bases in the middle. The germline gives CDR1 MNHEY, CDR2 SMNVEV (reference sequence). The CDR3 runs to 21 residues. The CDR3 DNA sequence: TGTGCCAGCAGTTTATCGCCGGCAGGACCTCCCACAACCGATTCTAACTATGGCTACACCTTC. Translated, it gives CASSLSPAGPPTTDSNYGYTF.

The chain employs TRBV6-2 or TRBV6-3 and TRBJ1-1; D is possibly TRBD1 (6 bases). The CDR3 consists of 15 residues. V was pared by 9 bases and J by 0 bases, with 17 bases between. Germline V gives CDR1 MNHEY, CDR2 SVGEGT. CDR3 DNA: TGTGCCAGTAGAACTACCGGACAGATGAACACTGAAGCTTTCTTT. Amino acids: CASRTTGQMNTEAFF.

In this sample, this clonotype turned up many times. The genes are TRBV5-6 and TRBJ2-1; D is unclear. CDR1 is SGHDT, CDR2 YYEEEE, per germline. CDR3 length: 15 residues. Trimming cost V 2 bases and J 0 bases, with 9 bases left between them. CDR3 DNA: TGTGCCAGCAGCTTCCTCCTGAGCTCCTACAATGAGCAGTTCTTC. This translates into CASSFLLSSYNEQFF.